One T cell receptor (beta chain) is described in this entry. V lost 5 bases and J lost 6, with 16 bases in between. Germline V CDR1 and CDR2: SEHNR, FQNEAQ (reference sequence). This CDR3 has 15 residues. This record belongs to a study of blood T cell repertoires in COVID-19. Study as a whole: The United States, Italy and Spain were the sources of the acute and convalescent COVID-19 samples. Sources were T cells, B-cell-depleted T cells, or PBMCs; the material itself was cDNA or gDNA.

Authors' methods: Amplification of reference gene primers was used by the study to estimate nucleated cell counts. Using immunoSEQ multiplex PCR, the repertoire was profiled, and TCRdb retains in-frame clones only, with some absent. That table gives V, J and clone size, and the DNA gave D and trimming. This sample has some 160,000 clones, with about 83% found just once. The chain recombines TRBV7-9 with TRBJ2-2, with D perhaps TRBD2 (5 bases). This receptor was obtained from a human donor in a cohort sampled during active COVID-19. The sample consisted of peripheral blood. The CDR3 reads CASSPPLLGAGELFF. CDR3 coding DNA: TGTGCCAGCAGCCCGCCATTACTCGGGGCCGGGGAGCTGTTTTTT.